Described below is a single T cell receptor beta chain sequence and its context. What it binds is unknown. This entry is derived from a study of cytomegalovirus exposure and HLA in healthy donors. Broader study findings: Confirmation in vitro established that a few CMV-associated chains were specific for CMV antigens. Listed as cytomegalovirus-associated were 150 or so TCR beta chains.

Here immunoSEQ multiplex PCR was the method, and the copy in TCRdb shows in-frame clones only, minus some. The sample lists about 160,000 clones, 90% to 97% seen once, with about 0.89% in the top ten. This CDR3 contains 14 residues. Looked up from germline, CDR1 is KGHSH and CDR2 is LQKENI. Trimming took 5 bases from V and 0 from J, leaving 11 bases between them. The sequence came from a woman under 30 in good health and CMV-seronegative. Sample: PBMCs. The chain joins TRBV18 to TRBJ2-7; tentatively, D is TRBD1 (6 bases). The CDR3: CASSSRQASYEQYF. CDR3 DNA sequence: TGTGCCAGCTCATCCCGACAGGCCTCCTACGAGCAGTACTTC. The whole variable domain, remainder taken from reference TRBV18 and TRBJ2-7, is NAGVMQNPRHLVRRRGQEARLRCSPMKGHSHVYWYRQLPEEGLKFMVYLQKENIIDESGMPKERFSAEFPKEGPSILRIQQVVRGDSAAYFCASSSRQASYEQYFGPGTRLTVT.